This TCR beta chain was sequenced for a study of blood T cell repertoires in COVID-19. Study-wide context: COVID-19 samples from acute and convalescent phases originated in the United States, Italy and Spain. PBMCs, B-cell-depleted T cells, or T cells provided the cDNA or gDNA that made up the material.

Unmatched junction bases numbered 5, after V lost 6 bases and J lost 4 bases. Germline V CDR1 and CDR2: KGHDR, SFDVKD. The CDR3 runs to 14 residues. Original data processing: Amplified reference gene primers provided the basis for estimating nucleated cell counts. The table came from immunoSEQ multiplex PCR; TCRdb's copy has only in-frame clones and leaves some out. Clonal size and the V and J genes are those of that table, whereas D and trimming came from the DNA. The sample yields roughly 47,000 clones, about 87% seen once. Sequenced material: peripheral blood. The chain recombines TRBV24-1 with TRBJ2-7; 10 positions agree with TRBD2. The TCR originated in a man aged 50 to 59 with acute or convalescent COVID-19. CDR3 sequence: CATSPSGSRYEQYF. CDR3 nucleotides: TGTGCCACCAGTCCTAGCGGGAGTAGGTACGAGCAGTACTTC.